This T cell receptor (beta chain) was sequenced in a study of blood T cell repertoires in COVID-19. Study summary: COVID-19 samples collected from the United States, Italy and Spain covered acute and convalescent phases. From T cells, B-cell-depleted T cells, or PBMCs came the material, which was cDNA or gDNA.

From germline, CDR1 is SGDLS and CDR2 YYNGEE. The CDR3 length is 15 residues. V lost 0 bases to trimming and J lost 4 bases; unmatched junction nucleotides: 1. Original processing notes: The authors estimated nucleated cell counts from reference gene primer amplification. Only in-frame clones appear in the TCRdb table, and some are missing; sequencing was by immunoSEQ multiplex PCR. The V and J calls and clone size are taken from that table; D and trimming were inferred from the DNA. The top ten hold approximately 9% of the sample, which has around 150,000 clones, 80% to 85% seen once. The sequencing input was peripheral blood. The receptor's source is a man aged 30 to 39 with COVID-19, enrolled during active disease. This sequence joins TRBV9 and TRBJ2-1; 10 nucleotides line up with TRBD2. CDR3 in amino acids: CASSVETSGYNEQFF. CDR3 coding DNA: TGTGCCAGCAGCGTAGAGACTAGCGGGTACAATGAGCAGTTCTTC.